The entry that follows covers one TCR beta chain sequence. No antigen is known for it. Spike-ins of synthetic TCR analog templates went into each PCR. Clones were sequenced by immunoSEQ multiplex PCR, and TCRdb holds only the in-frame ones, with some missing. The data contain some 51,000 clones, approximately 84% of them seen just once; the ten biggest clones take up 16%. V was clipped by 8 bases and J by 3 bases; unmatched bases: 8. The length of the CDR3 is 14 residues. Germline V gene data show CDR1 as SGHTA and CDR2 as FQGNSA. This sample was taken from a study of PD-L1 blockade in urothelial cancer. Across the whole study: In terms of prior chemotherapy, patients had received 0 to 3 regimens. At 3 weeks (second dose) and 6 weeks after starting treatment, blood was analyzed. Study-level points and caveats: A pretreatment blood TCR clonality that fell below the median predicted better progression-free and overall survival.

This material consisted of PBMCs, taken around atezolizumab (anti-PD-L1) treatment. The sequence came from a man in his 60s with urothelial cancer. The chain employs TRBV7-2 and TRBJ2-7, with TRBD1 matching over 9 bases. The CDR3 sequence: CASGFGTGFYEQYF. The CDR3 bases are TGTGCCAGCGGTTTCGGGACAGGGTTCTACGAGCAGTACTTC. The full variable domain, rest sourced from reference TRBV7-2 and TRBJ2-7, is GAGVSQSPSNKVTEKGKDVELRCDPISGHTALYWYRQSLGQGLEFLIYFQGNSAPDKSGLPSDRFSAERTGGSVSTLTIQRTQQEDSAVYLCASGFGTGFYEQYFGPGTRLTVT.